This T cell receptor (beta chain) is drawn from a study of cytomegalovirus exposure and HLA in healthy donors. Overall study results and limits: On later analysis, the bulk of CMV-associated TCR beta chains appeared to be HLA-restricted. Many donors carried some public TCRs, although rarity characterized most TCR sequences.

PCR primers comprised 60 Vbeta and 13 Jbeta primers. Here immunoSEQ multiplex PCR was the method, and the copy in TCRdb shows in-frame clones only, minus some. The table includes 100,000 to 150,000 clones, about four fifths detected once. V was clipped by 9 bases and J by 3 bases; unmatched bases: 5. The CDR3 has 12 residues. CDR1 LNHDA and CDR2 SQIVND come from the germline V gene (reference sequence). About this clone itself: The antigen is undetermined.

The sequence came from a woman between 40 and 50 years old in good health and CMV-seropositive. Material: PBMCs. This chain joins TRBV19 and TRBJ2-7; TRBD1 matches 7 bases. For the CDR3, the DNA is TGTGCCAGCCATCAGGGGGACTACGAGCAGTACTTC. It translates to CASHQGDYEQYF.